This T cell receptor (beta chain) was recorded in a study of T-cell memory formation after mild COVID-19. Study-wide context: TCR clustering was largely donor specific.

The CDR3 is made up of 18 amino acids. After removal of 4 bases from V and 6 bases from J, the junction contained 17 bases not matched to a gene. Per germline, CDR1 SGHRS and CDR2 YFSETQ. TCRdb processed the 5' RACE reads anew with MiXCR; each CDR3 protein has one entry. Here the sample spans approximately 340,000 distinct CDR3 sequences, approximately 12% being singletons. Of note for this clonotype: Its target is unknown.

Study results and limitations: CD4+ contracting clones were mainly CM and EM; CD8+ ones, EMRA. In pre-infection memory, a portion of responding clones appeared, which suggested that cross-reactive memory joined. Later expanders leaned CD4+, whereas day 15 to 85 contracting clones were balanced CD4/CD8.

The chain is built from TRBV5-1 and TRBJ2-1; TRBD2 aligns across 9 bases. The sequencing sample was made of PBMCs or a T cell subset sorted from them (not recorded which). The clonotype comes from a man in his late teens or twenties who had mild COVID-19 (a few samples of this study predate the infection). Cell type and time point are not known. CDR3 sequence: CASSRALAGVRFGNEQFF. The CDR3 coding sequence is TGCGCCAGCAGCAGGGCATTAGCGGGAGTCAGGTTCGGCAATGAGCAGTTCTTC.